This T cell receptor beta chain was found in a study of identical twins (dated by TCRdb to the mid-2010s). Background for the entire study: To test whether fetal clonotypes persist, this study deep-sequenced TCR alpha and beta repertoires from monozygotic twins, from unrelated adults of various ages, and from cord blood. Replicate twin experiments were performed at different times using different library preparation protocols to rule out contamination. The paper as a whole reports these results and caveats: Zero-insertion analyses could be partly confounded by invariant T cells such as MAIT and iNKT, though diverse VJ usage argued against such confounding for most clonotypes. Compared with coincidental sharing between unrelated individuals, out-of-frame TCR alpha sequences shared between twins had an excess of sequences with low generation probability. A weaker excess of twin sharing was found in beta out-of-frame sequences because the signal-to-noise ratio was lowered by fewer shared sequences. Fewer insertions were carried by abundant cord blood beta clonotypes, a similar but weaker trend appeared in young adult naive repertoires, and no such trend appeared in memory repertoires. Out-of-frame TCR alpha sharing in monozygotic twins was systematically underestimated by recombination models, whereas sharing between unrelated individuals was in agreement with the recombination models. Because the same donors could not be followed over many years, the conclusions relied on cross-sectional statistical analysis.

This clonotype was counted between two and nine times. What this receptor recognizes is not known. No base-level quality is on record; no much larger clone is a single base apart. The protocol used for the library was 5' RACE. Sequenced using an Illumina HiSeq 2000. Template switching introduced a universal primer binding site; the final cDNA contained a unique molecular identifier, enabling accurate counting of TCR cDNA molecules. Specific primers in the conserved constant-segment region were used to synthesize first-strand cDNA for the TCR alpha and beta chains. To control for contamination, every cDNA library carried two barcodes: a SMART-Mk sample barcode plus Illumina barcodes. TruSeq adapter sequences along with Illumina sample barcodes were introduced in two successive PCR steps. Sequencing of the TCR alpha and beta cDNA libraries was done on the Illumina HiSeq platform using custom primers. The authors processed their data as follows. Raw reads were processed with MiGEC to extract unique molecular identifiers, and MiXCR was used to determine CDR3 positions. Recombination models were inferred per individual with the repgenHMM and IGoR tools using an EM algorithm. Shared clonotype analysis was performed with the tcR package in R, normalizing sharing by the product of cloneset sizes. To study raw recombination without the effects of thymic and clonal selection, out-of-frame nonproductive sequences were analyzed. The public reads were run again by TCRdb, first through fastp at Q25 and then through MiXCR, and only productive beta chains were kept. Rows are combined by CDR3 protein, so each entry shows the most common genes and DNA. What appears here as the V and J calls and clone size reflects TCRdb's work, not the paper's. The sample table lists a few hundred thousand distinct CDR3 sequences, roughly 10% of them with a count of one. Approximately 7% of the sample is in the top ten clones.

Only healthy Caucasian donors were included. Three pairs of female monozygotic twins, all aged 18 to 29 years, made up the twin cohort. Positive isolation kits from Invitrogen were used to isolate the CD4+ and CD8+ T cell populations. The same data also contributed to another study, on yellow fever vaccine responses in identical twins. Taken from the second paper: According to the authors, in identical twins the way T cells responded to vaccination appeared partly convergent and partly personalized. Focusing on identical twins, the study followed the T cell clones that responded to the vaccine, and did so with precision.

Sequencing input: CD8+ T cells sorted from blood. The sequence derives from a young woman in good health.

The CDR3 here reads CASRDRRPLGYTF. In nucleotide form, the sequence is TGTGCCAGCAGAGACAGGAGGCCTCTGGGCTACACCTTC. The rearrangement combines TRBV28 with TRBJ1-2; TRBD1 is a weak D gene call, 6 bases matching. From cysteine to phenylalanine, the CDR3 is 13 amino acids long. The sequence is cut down to CDR3 DNA, 39 bases in frame from base 1. Trimming removed 6 bases from V and 8 bases from J, leaving 16 bases between the germline ends. The germline V gene encodes CDR1 MDHEN and CDR2 SYDVKM.